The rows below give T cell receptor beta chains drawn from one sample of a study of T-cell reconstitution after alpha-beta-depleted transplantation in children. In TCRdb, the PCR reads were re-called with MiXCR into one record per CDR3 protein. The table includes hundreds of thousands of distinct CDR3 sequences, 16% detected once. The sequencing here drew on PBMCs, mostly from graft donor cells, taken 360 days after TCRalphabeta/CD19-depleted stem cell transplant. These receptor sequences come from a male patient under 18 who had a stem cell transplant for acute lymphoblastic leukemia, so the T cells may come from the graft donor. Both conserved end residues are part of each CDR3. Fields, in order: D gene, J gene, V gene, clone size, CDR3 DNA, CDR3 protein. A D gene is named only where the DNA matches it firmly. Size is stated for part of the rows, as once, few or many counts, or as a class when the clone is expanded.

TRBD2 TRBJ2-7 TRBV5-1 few TGCGCCAGCAGCTTGGGGAGACTAGCGACCTACGAGCAGTACTTC CASSLGRLATYEQYF
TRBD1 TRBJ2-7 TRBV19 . TGTGCCAGTAGTCCATGGACAGGGGGCAACCCCTACGAGCAGTACTTC CASSPWTGGNPYEQYF
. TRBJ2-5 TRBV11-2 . TGTGCCAGCAGCCCTTTGGGGGGAGTGGAGACCCAGTACTTC CASSPLGGVETQYF
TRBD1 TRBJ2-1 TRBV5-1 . TGCGCCAGCAGCATAACCGGGACAGGCCACAATGAGCAGTTCTTC CASSITGTGHNEQFF
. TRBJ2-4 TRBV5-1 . TGCGCCAGCAGCTTGGGTGGATGGGCCAGGGCCAAAAACATTCAGTACTTC CASSLGGWARAKNIQYF
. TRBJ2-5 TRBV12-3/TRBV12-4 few TGTGCCAGCAGTTTACTGAGACAGGCCTTGCGAGAGACCCAGTACTTC CASSLLRQALRETQYF
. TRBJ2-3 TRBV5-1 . TGCGCCAGCAGCTGGGTTACCCCTAGCACAGATACGCAGTATTTT CASSWVTPSTDTQYF
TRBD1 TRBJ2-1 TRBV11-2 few TGTGCCAGCACCCGGACAGGGCACAATGAGCAGTTCTTC CASTRTGHNEQFF
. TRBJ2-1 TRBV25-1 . TGTGCCAGCAGTGAATTAGAGTCTACCGTCTCCTACAATGAGCAGTTCTTC CASSELESTVSYNEQFF
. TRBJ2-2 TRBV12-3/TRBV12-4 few TGTGCCAGCAGTCCGAGAACCCATATTAAGAACACCGGGGAGCTGTTTTTT CASSPRTHIKNTGELFF
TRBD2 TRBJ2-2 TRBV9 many TGTGCCAGCAGCGTAGAGAGACTAGCGGGAGCAGTGAACACCGGGGAGCTGTTTTTT CASSVERLAGAVNTGELFF
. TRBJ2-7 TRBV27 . TGTGCCAGCAGTTTGGCTCGGTTCTCCTACGAGCAGTACTTC CASSLARFSYEQYF
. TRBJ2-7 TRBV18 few TGTGCCAGCTCACCTCGGGACCCCCCCTCCTACGAGCAGTACTTC CASSPRDPPSYEQYF
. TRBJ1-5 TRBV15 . TGTGCCACCAGCAGAGTATCAGGGGCCAAACTTAGCAATCAGCCCCAGCATTTT CATSRVSGAKLSNQPQHF
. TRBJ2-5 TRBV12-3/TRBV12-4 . TGTGCCAGCAGTTTGGGGCATACGAAGACCCAGTACTTC CASSLGHTKTQYF
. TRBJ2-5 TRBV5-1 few TGCGCCAGCCGCTGGGTAGCGAATAACCAAGAGACCCAGTACTTC CASRWVANNQETQYF
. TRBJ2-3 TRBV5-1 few TGCGCCAGCAGACGGCGGGGACCCCCTGGCACAGATACGCAGTATTTT CASRRRGPPGTDTQYF
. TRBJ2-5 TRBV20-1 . TGCAGTGCTAGCAAAGAGACCCAGTACTTC CSASKETQYF
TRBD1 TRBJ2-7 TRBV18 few TGTGCCAGCTCACTTACAGGGGGCTGGAACTACGAGCAGTACTTC CASSLTGGWNYEQYF
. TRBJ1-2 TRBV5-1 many TGCGCCAGCAGCCCCCAGGGTCCTGGCTACACCTTC CASSPQGPGYTF
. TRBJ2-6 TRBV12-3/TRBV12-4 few TGTGCCAGCACCCCCGGACACACTGGGGCCAACGTCCTGACTTTC CASTPGHTGANVLTF
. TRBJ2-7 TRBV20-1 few TGCAGTGCTAGAGAGGGGACCGTCTACGAGCAGTACTTC CSAREGTVYEQYF
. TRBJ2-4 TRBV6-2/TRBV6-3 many TGTGCCAGCAGTTACGACAGAAGAAACATTCAGTACTTC CASSYDRRNIQYF
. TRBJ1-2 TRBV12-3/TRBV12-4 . TGTGCCAGCAGTTACAGGGCTGGTGATGGCTACACCTTC CASSYRAGDGYTF
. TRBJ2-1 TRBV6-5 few TGTGCCAGCAGTTACTCGGAATGGGGCAGCTACAATGAGCAGTTCTTC CASSYSEWGSYNEQFF
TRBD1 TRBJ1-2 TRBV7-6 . TGTGCCAGCAGCTTATTTCCAGGGGGCAAATCTAACTATGGCTACACCTTC CASSLFPGGKSNYGYTF
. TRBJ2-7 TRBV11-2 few TGTGCCAGCAGCTTAATCGGGGCGGGGTACTTC CASSLIGAGYF
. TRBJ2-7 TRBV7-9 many TGTGCCAGCAGCCACGATCTCACCGTCTACGAGCAGTACTTC CASSHDLTVYEQYF